The rows below give T cell receptor beta chains drawn from one sample of a study of monozygotic twins with cystic fibrosis. Clones were read by immunoSEQ multiplex PCR, and TCRdb kept only the in-frame ones, dropping some. The table records over 30,000 clones, about 89% of them present only once. What was sequenced was blood. These receptors originate from a boy younger than 10 with cystic fibrosis. Each CDR3 is given with its conserved first and last residue. A D gene is named only where the DNA matches it firmly. Size is stated for part of the rows, as once, few or many counts, or as a class when the clone is expanded.

V,D,J,size,DNA,CDR3
TRBV6-5,NA,TRBJ1-1,NA,TGTGCCAGCAGTTACTCGCGGCAACACATGAACACTGAAGCTTTCTTT,CASSYSRQHMNTEAFF
TRBV11-3,TRBD2,TRBJ2-7,NA,TGTGCCAGCAGCCAAACTAGCGGTAGCTCCTACGAGCAGTACTTC,CASSQTSGSSYEQYF
TRBV6-5,NA,TRBJ1-3,NA,TGTGCCAGCAGTTCTCCGGGGAGGGGTGGAAACACCATATATTTT,CASSSPGRGGNTIYF
TRBV14,NA,TRBJ1-4,NA,TGTGCCAGCAGCCAACAAAGGGACGCAAAACTGTTTTTT,CASSQQRDAKLFF
TRBV14,NA,TRBJ2-5,NA,TGTGCCAGCAGCCAAGACGAGGGACGAGGGGAGACCCAGTACTTC,CASSQDEGRGETQYF
TRBV5-6,NA,TRBJ2-3,NA,TGTGCCAGCAGCGCACCGGGACGTATTTTCCTCACAGATACGCAGTATTTT,CASSAPGRIFLTDTQYF
TRBV10-3,TRBD1,TRBJ1-1,NA,TGTGCCATCAGTGATCGGTGGGACAGGGGCGGGATCACTGAAGCTTTCTTT,CAISDRWDRGGITEAFF
TRBV6-5,NA,TRBJ1-1,few,TGTGCCAGCAGTTACCACAGGTTAACGAAGTCTTTCTTT,CASSYHRLTKSFF
TRBV10-1,NA,TRBJ2-1,once,TGCGCCAGCAGTGCCTTAGACGGTAACGAGCAGTTCTTC,CASSALDGNEQFF
TRBV19,NA,TRBJ2-7,NA,TGTGCCAGTAGTATGGCTGGGCACGAGCAGTACTTC,CASSMAGHEQYF
TRBV20-1,NA,TRBJ2-5,NA,TGCAGTGCTACCTTCATCGAGACCCAGTACTTC,CSATFIETQYF
TRBV30,NA,TRBJ1-2,once,TGTGCCTGGAACAGGGCCTATGGCTACACCTTC,CAWNRAYGYTF
TRBV7-6,NA,TRBJ2-3,NA,TGTGCCAGCAGCCCAGCATCGGGACTGAACACAGATACGCAGTATTTT,CASSPASGLNTDTQYF
TRBV5-1,NA,TRBJ2-2,NA,TGCGCCAGCAGCCGGACAGATACCGGGGAGCTGTTTTTT,CASSRTDTGELFF
TRBV27,TRBD2,TRBJ2-1,NA,TGTGCCAGCAGTTTAAAGGTAGCGGGGTCTAACAATGAGCAGTTCTTC,CASSLKVAGSNNEQFF
TRBV9,TRBD1,TRBJ1-1,NA,TGTGCCAGCAGCTCCCAAGGACAGGGTGAGCGCACTGAAGCTTTCTTT,CASSSQGQGERTEAFF
TRBV6-4,TRBD2,TRBJ2-3,NA,TGTGCCACCTCCCCGACTAGCGGGGGAACAGATACGCAGTATTTT,CATSPTSGGTDTQYF
TRBV27,NA,TRBJ1-1,NA,TGTGCCAGCAGTCCAAGGACATTAATGAACACTGAAGCTTTCTTT,CASSPRTLMNTEAFF
TRBV7-3,NA,TRBJ2-2,once,TGTGCCAGCAGCTTAACGCCGTCAGCCGGGGAGCTGTTTTTT,CASSLTPSAGELFF
TRBV25-1,NA,TRBJ2-3,NA,TGTGCCAGCAGTGAGCTCGGCGCAGATACGCAGTATTTT,CASSELGADTQYF
TRBV9,NA,TRBJ2-5,NA,TGTGCCAGCAGCGGCCGGGATGGGCAAGAGACCCAGTACTTC,CASSGRDGQETQYF
TRBV7-2,TRBD2,TRBJ2-7,NA,TGTGCCAGCAGCTTAGCCCGTACCCCGTCACTACTAGCGGGGACCTACGAGCAGTACTTC,CASSLARTPSLLAGTYEQYF
TRBV7-9,TRBD1,TRBJ1-1,NA,TGTGCCAGCCCCCCAGAACTCGCGGGACAGCAAATGAACACTGAAGCTTTCTTT,CASPPELAGQQMNTEAFF
TRBV6-5,TRBD1,TRBJ1-5,NA,TGTGCCAGCAGCCGCCGGACAGGGGCAAATCAGCCCCAGCATTTT,CASSRRTGANQPQHF
TRBV5-1,NA,TRBJ2-6,NA,TGCGCCAGCAGCTTGGCACCCTCTGGGGCCAACGTCCTGACTTTC,CASSLAPSGANVLTF
TRBV6-1,NA,TRBJ2-2,NA,TGTGCCAGCAGTGACGGGGAGACGAACACCGGGGAGCTGTTTTTT,CASSDGETNTGELFF
TRBV5-1,NA,TRBJ1-1,NA,TGCGCCAGCAGACCCCGGGTCTCGAACACTGAAGCTTTCTTT,CASRPRVSNTEAFF
TRBV7-9,NA,TRBJ1-2,NA,TGTGCCAGCAGCTTAGATTGGGGCTACACCTTC,CASSLDWGYTF
TRBV2,NA,TRBJ1-4,NA,TGTGCCAGCTCGACGAAACAGGGAAGGCGAAATGAAAAACTGTTTTTT,CASSTKQGRRNEKLFF
TRBV7-9,TRBD1,TRBJ2-3,NA,TGTGCCAGCAGCGGAATCCGGGACAGGGGCACAGATACGCAGTATTTT,CASSGIRDRGTDTQYF
TRBV6-5,TRBD1,TRBJ1-6,NA,TGTGCCAGCAGGCCGGGACAGGTACATTCACCCCTCCACTTT,CASRPGQVHSPLHF
TRBV7-7,NA,TRBJ2-3,NA,TGTGCTAGCAGCCCGGACCACACAGATACGCAGTATTTT,CASSPDHTDTQYF
TRBV15,NA,TRBJ2-7,NA,TGTGCCACCAGCAGAGAGTATGGTAGCCACGAGCAGTACTTC,CATSREYGSHEQYF
TRBV6-5,NA,TRBJ1-5,NA,TGTGCCAGCAGTTACGGCTCGAATCAGCCCCAGCATTTT,CASSYGSNQPQHF
TRBV5-4,NA,TRBJ2-7,NA,TGTGCCAGCAGCTTGGACGGGAGACCGACCTACGAGCAGTACTTC,CASSLDGRPTYEQYF
TRBV13,NA,TRBJ2-1,NA,TGTGCCAGCAGCGAGGGGTTTGAACGACGATGGCAGTTCTTC,CASSEGFERRWQFF
TRBV2,TRBD2,TRBJ2-1,NA,TGTGCCAGCAGGGGCGGGGGTCCTATTAAGTTCTTC,CASRGGGPIKFF
TRBV28,TRBD1,TRBJ1-4,NA,TGTGCTCACTCGGGACAGCTCACCGGGAGTGAAAAACTGTTTTTT,CAHSGQLTGSEKLFF
TRBV6-1,NA,TRBJ1-4,NA,TGTGCCAGCAGGAGGGGGGGGGAGGAAAAACTGTTTTTT,CASRRGGEEKLFF
TRBV4-2,TRBD2,TRBJ2-1,once,TGTGCCAGCAGCCCGAGTGAAGCGGGGGGTTACAATGAGCAGTTCTTC,CASSPSEAGGYNEQFF
TRBV6-1,TRBD1,TRBJ2-5,NA,TGTGCCAGCAGTGAACGCTCAATGGACAGGGGGCAAGAGACCCAGTACTTC,CASSERSMDRGQETQYF
TRBV11-2,NA,TRBJ1-1,NA,TGTGCCAGCAGTACCGAACGATGGGGGACCACTGAAGCTTTCTTT,CASSTERWGTTEAFF
TRBV10-3,TRBD1,TRBJ1-1,once,TGTGCCATCAGTCCCCGGACAGGGGGTATGAACACTGAAGCTTTCTTT,CAISPRTGGMNTEAFF
TRBV6-5,NA,TRBJ1-1,NA,TGTGCCAGCAGTTATAGTGGGACATTAGCTTTCTTT,CASSYSGTLAFF
TRBV6-5,TRBD2,TRBJ2-1,NA,TGTGCCAGCAGGCTAGCGGGGATCTACAATGAGCAGTTCTTC,CASRLAGIYNEQFF
TRBV18,TRBD1,TRBJ1-6,NA,TGTGCCAGCTCACCGGGGACAGGGGATGATTCACCCCTCCACTTT,CASSPGTGDDSPLHF
TRBV29-1,TRBD2,TRBJ2-5,NA,TGCAGCGTTGAAGATCGCGGGGGAGCGGGGGAGACCCAGTACTTC,CSVEDRGGAGETQYF
TRBV4-1,NA,TRBJ1-5,NA,TGCGCCAGCAGCCACCCCAGCCCACAGGGTGATCAGCCCCAGCATTTT,CASSHPSPQGDQPQHF
TRBV28,NA,TRBJ1-3,NA,TGTGCCAGCTATGGAAACACCATATATTTT,CASYGNTIYF
TRBV27,NA,TRBJ2-3,NA,TGTGCCAGCAGTTTACGTTATCCAACCACAGATACGCAGTATTTT,CASSLRYPTTDTQYF
TRBV5-1,NA,TRBJ2-5,NA,TGCGCCAGCAGCTTGGCCCAGAATCAAGAGACCCAGTACTTC,CASSLAQNQETQYF
TRBV5-6,TRBD1,TRBJ1-2,NA,TGTGCCAGCAGCAAAAAGACAGGGGCCGCCGATTACTATGGCTACACCTTC,CASSKKTGAADYYGYTF
TRBV5-6,NA,TRBJ1-5,NA,TGTGCCAGCAGCTTGATGGGGGCAGGGCAGGAGCAGGGCAATCAGCCCCAGCATTTT,CASSLMGAGQEQGNQPQHF
TRBV5-8,NA,TRBJ1-2,NA,TGTGCCAGCAGCCGAGGGGGGCCTCTAAACTATGGCTACACCTTC,CASSRGGPLNYGYTF